These 21 T cell receptor beta chains were all obtained from the same sample, sequenced in a study of cytomegalovirus exposure and HLA in healthy donors. Amplification used 60 Vbeta primers and 13 Jbeta primers. Produced via immunoSEQ multiplex PCR; TCRdb's table is partial and in-frame only. The sample has approximately 38,000 clones; the top ten hold approximately 6.3%. Sequencing used PBMCs. All receptors derive from a human donor in good health.

The chain employs TRBV18 and TRBJ1-4, with TRBD1 as a possible D gene (5 bases). Trimming took off 3 bases at V and 8 bases at J, with 16 bases between the two ends. This CDR3 has 15 residues. Germline CDR1 reads KGHSH; CDR2 reads LQKENI. The CDR3 region is CASSPVGEGEEKLFF. CDR3 nucleotides: TGTGCCAGCTCACCCGTAGGCGAAGGGGAAGAAAAACTGTTTTTT.

The chain uses TRBV5-6 and TRBJ1-2, with D unclear. The ends were cut back, 1 base at V and 2 bases at J, with 12 bases in the middle. The CDR3 has 15 residues. Germline V gene sequence: CDR1 SGHDT, CDR2 YYEEEE. CDR3: CASSLWEMDNYGYTF. The CDR3 nucleotides read TGTGCCAGCAGCTTGTGGGAGATGGACAACTATGGCTACACCTTC.

The V gene is TRBV6-5, the J gene TRBJ1-1; 11 nucleotides align to TRBD1. The V segment lost 2 bases and the J segment 5 bases; nucleotides outside the gene matches: 1. Germline values: CDR1 MNHEY, CDR2 SVGAGI. The CDR3 consists of 14 residues. CDR3 in DNA: TGTGCCAGCAGTTACGGACAGGGGGCAACTGAAGCTTTCTTT. Its protein product is CASSYGQGATEAFF.

V usage is TRBV7-2 and J usage is TRBJ2-5; 9 positions agree with TRBD1. The J call may be wrong; the DNA end is better matched by TRBJ2-7. CDR1 and CDR2 (germline): SGHTA, FQGNSA. The CDR3 sequence is 14 residues long. CDR3 amino acids: CASSSRQGAYEQYF. The CDR3 bases are TGTGCCAGCAGCTCTAGACAGGGGGCCTACGAGCAGTACTTC.

The V call is TRBV29-1, the J call TRBJ1-2; a weak D match, TRBD1 (5 bases). V was shortened by 4 bases and J by 3 bases, with 12 bases between the two germline ends. The CDR3 is 13 residues long. Germline loops: CDR1 SQVTM, CDR2 ANQGSEA. DNA for the CDR3: TGCAGCGTTGTCCGCAGGGAAGACTATGGCTACACCTTC. This sequence encodes CSVVRREDYGYTF.

The rearrangement joins TRBV27 to TRBJ2-3, with TRBD1 matching over 7 bases. The germline V gene has CDR1 MNHEY and CDR2 SMNVEV (reference sequence). This CDR3 has 15 amino acids. Germline trimming cut 5 bases from V and 2 bases from J; bases unmatched to any gene: 7. Written as DNA, the CDR3 is TGTGCCAGCAGTCTCCGGGACAGAGACACAGATACGCAGTATTTT. Residues: CASSLRDRDTDTQYF.

The gene calls are TRBV5-1 and TRBJ1-1, with no clear D. Germline CDR1 SGHRS, CDR2 YFSETQ. CDR3 length: 14 amino acids. V was trimmed by 7 bases and J by 5 bases, leaving 18 bases between them. The CDR3: CASSPEKEWTEAFF. The CDR3 DNA reads as TGCGCCAGCTCACCAGAGAAGGAGTGGACTGAAGCTTTCTTT.

The rearrangement links TRBV2 to TRBJ1-2; possible D gene TRBD1, 5 bases. Germline V gene lookup returns CDR1 SNHLY and CDR2 FYNNEI. The length of the CDR3 is 12 residues. Trimming took 3 bases from V and 5 from J, leaving 7 bases between them. In DNA, the CDR3 is TGTGCCAGCAGTGATTCAGGGTATGGCTACACCTTC. Translation gives CASSDSGYGYTF.

This chain links TRBV30 with TRBJ1-1; perhaps TRBD1 as D (5 bases). Germline CDR1 is GTSNPN and CDR2 is SVGIG (reference sequence). The CDR3 is made up of 14 amino acids. Trimming pared 4 bases from V and 5 bases from J, leaving 17 bases between. The DNA of the CDR3 is TGTGCCTGGAAAAGTGAAGGGGTGAGGACTGAAGCTTTCTTT. Translated: CAWKSEGVRTEAFF.

The chain links TRBV5-1 to TRBJ1-1; D is unresolved. Between the trimmed V and J ends, which lost 0 bases and 3 bases, there was a span of 12 bases. Germline-derived CDR1 and CDR2 are SGHRS and YFSETQ. This CDR3 spans 15 amino acids. CDR3 in DNA: TGCGCCAGCAGCTTGGTCGTAGGGCGGGACACTGAAGCTTTCTTT. Protein product: CASSLVVGRDTEAFF.

Details on this clone: Other DNA sequences from this sample encode an identical CDR3 as well. CDR3 sequence: CASSSSGTGGEETQYF. CDR3 nucleotide sequence: TGTGCCAGCAGTTCCTCCGGGACAGGGGGCGAGGAGACCCAGTACTTC. The V call is TRBV28, the J call TRBJ2-5; 12 nucleotides align to TRBD1. V shed 4 bases, J shed 5 bases, and the junction held 8 bases outside the gene matches. Germline V CDR1 and CDR2: MDHEN, SYDVKM. The CDR3 loop spans 16 amino acids.

The chain combines TRBV25-1 with TRBJ1-3, with D unclear. The CDR3 length is 13 residues. Germline CDR1 is MGHDK and CDR2 is SYGVNS. V gave up 7 bases and J gave up 4 bases, with 11 bases separating them. CDR3 sequence: CASTPSGGNTIYF. CDR3 in DNA: TGTGCCAGCACCCCCAGTGGCGGAAACACCATATATTTT.

V usage is TRBV30 and J usage is TRBJ2-1, with a weak D call TRBD1 (6 bases). CDR3 size: 15 residues. The V gene's germline CDR1 is GTSNPN and CDR2 SVGIG (reference sequence). V was pared by 1 base and J by 0 bases, with 10 bases between. This CDR3 is CAWSGTVSSYNEQFF. CDR3 nucleotides: TGTGCCTGGAGTGGGACAGTGTCCTCCTACAATGAGCAGTTCTTC.

This chain connects TRBV29-1 to TRBJ1-1; D is unresolved. Trimming shortened V by 2 bases and J by 5 bases, and 12 bases separated the two germline ends. Germline V gene lookup returns CDR1 SQVTM and CDR2 ANQGSEA. There are 13 residues in the CDR3. The CDR3 protein is CSVETPSKTEAFF. The CDR3 region has the DNA TGCAGCGTTGAAACACCCAGTAAAACTGAAGCTTTCTTT.

The chain couples TRBV15 to TRBJ2-5; 10 bases map to TRBD2. Germline assignment: CDR1 LNHNV and CDR2 YYDKDF (reference sequence). Trimming cost V 5 bases and J 5 bases; bases outside gene matches: 8. The CDR3 contains 15 residues. CDR3 amino acids: CATSGYSGGKETQYF. CDR3 DNA sequence: TGTGCCACCAGCGGTTATAGCGGGGGGAAGGAGACCCAGTACTTC. Together with reference TRBV15 and TRBJ2-5, the CDR3 gives the full variable domain: DAMVIQNPRYQVTQFGKPVTLSCSQTLNHNVMYWYQQKSSQAPKLLFHYYDKDFNNEADTPDNFQSRRPNTSFCFLDIRSPGLGDTAMYLCATSGYSGGKETQYFGPGTRLLVL.

V is TRBV10-3 and J is TRBJ2-1; TRBD2 aligns across 13 bases. After removal of 6 bases from V and 4 bases from J, the junction contained 12 bases not matched to a gene. Germline loops: CDR1 ENHRY, CDR2 SYGVKD. CDR3 length: 18 amino acids. The CDR3 loop reads CAIRRAQTSGGSYNEQFF. The DNA of the CDR3 is TGTGCCATCAGGAGGGCTCAGACTAGCGGGGGGTCTTACAATGAGCAGTTCTTC.

The chain is built from TRBV19 and TRBJ1-5; tentatively, D is TRBD1 (6 bases). In germline, CDR1 is LNHDA, CDR2 SQIVND (reference sequence). The CDR3 covers 15 residues. V was trimmed by 2 bases and J by 6 bases, leaving 14 bases between them. CDR3 residues: CASSITGSWGQPQHF. The CDR3 DNA reads as TGTGCCAGTAGTATAACAGGGTCCTGGGGTCAGCCCCAGCATTTT.

V usage is TRBV9 and J usage is TRBJ2-7; 10 bases match TRBD1. Germline V gene sequence: CDR1 SGDLS, CDR2 YYNGEE. The CDR3 sequence is 15 residues long. J lost 2 bases, V lost 3 bases, and 5 bases had no gene match. CDR3 loop: CASSEGQGSAYEQYF. CDR3 nucleotide sequence: TGTGCCAGCAGCGAGGGACAGGGGTCCGCCTACGAGCAGTACTTC.

Turning to this clone: Relative to the germline gene, one junction end is altered; a read error may explain this. This chain links TRBV7-7 with TRBJ1-2; TRBD1 aligns across 8 bases. In germline, CDR1 is SSHAT, CDR2 FNYEAQ (reference sequence). The CDR3 consists of 14 residues. The DNA of the CDR3 is TGTGCTAGCAGAGCGGGACAGGCCCTTGATGGCTACACCTTC. This gives the protein CASRAGQALDGYTF.

The chain joins TRBV2 to TRBJ1-2, with 8 bases identical to TRBD1. Germline V CDR1 and CDR2: SNHLY, FYNNEI. CDR3 length: 16 residues. V lost 5 bases, J lost 9 bases, and 17 bases stayed unmatched. DNA for the CDR3: TGTGCCAGCAGTAATCGAGGACAGGGTATATCTATCAGCTACACCTTC. This sequence encodes CASSNRGQGISISYTF. Full variable domain (remainder filled in from reference TRBV2 and TRBJ1-2): EPEVTQTPSHQVTQMGQEVILRCVPISNHLYFYWYRQILGQKVEFLVSFYNNEISEKSEIFDDQFSVERPDGSNFTLKIRSTKLEDSAMYFCASSNRGQGISISYTFGSGTRLTVV.

V and J are TRBV30 and TRBJ2-4, with 13 bases that match TRBD2. The trim removed 5 bases at V and 11 bases at J, leaving 15 bases unmatched. CDR3 length: 16 residues. The germline V gene has CDR1 GTSNPN and CDR2 SVGIG (reference sequence). The CDR3 protein is CAWSPTMTSGGRVQYF. The CDR3 nucleotides are TGTGCCTGGTCCCCCACGATGACTAGCGGGGGGCGAGTTCAGTACTTC.